This passage covers 3 T cell receptor beta chains from one sample sequenced in a study of CD8 T cells in ankylosing spondylitis. Study findings and constraints: Among TCR beta sequences, a motif of under 10 highly homologous variants appeared characteristic of ankylosing spondylitis blood.

Their specific antigens are unknown. TCRdb redid the calling of the 5' RACE reads with MiXCR, one entry per CDR3 protein. Here the sample spans 650,000 to 800,000 distinct CDR3 sequences, 15% to 20% being singletons. The specimen sequenced was blood, either unsorted or a sorted T cell fraction (not recorded which). Receptor source: a male donor with ankylosing spondylitis.

The J gene is TRBJ2-1, the V gene TRBV7-9, with D perhaps TRBD1 (5 bases). The CDR3 length is 15 residues. Deletions cut 5 bases from V and 0 bases from J, with 11 bases between. The V gene's germline CDR1 is SEHNR and CDR2 FQNEAQ (reference sequence). In DNA form, the CDR3 reads TGTGCCAGCAGCCCCAGGGAAGGCTCCTACAATGAGCAGTTCTTC. Translating it yields CASSPREGSYNEQFF.

This rearrangement joins TRBV19 to TRBJ1-2; no clear D. V was clipped by 5 bases and J by 5 bases, with 15 bases between them. CDR3 length: 14 residues. Germline CDR1 reads LNHDA; CDR2 reads SQIVND (reference sequence). CDR3 region: CASSPVGQPYGYTF. For the CDR3, the DNA is TGTGCCAGTAGTCCCGTCGGGCAGCCATATGGCTACACCTTC. Full variable domain (missing parts from reference TRBV19 and TRBJ1-2): DGGITQSPKYLFRKEGQNVTLSCEQNLNHDAMYWYRQDPGQGLRLIYYSQIVNDFQKGDIAEGYSVSREKKESFPLTVTSAQKNPTAFYLCASSPVGQPYGYTFGSGTRLTVV.

In the case of this clonotype: A clone one base away is much larger, so this may be a read error. CDR3 in DNA: TGTGGGTCGTCCCTCTCCGGGGACACTGAAGCTTACTTT. Amino acids: CGSSLSGDTEAYF. V and J are TRBV10-3 and TRBJ1-1; maybe TRBD1 (6 bases). Per germline, CDR1 ENHRY and CDR2 SYGVKD. The CDR3 runs to 13 residues.